The TCR beta chain under discussion was sequenced for a study of shared clonotypes between healthy human individuals. Study summary: Those who served as donors were two women and a few men between the ages of 18 and 49. Study-wide results and limits: A handful of donors shared about 4.8% of their naive CD4 clonotypes.

In the authors' methods: In the immunoSEQ data, sequences were junction-only and lacked quality scores, so filtering differed. The protocol was immunoSEQ multiplex PCR, while the TCRdb copy is restricted to in-frame clones and leaves out a portion. V, J and clone size were drawn from that table, and D and trimming were deduced from the DNA. The sample consists of roughly 2 million clones, about 94% of them appearing once. Remarks on this clone: Its target is not known.

The ends were cut back, 4 bases at V and 1 base at J, with 8 bases in the middle. This CDR3 is built from 13 residues. Germline values: CDR1 LNHDA, CDR2 SQIVND (reference sequence). The clonotype originates from a man younger than 30 in good health. Sequencing was performed on naive CD4+ T cells sorted from blood. Subset denoted: CD45RA+ positively selected. The chain carries TRBV19 and TRBJ2-7; no reliable D call. The CDR3 loop reads CASSKGKSYEQYF. In DNA, the CDR3 is TGTGCCAGTAGTAAAGGAAAGTCCTACGAGCAGTACTTC.